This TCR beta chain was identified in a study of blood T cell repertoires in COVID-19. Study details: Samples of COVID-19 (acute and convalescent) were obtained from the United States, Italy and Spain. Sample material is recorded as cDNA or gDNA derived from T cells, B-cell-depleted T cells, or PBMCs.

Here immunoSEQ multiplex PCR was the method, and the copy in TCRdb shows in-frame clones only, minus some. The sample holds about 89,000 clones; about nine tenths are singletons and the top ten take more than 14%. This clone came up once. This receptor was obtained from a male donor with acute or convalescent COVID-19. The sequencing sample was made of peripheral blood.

The CDR3 loop reads CASSSTPTGWSSPLHF. As DNA, the CDR3 is TGTGCCAGCAGTTCTACGCCCACAGGGTGGAGTTCACCCCTCCACTTT. The chain recombines TRBV28 with TRBJ1-6, with a weak D call TRBD1 (6 bases). V lost 4 bases and J lost 9, with 19 bases in between. Germline V gene lookup returns CDR1 MDHEN and CDR2 SYDVKM. The CDR3 is 16 residues long.